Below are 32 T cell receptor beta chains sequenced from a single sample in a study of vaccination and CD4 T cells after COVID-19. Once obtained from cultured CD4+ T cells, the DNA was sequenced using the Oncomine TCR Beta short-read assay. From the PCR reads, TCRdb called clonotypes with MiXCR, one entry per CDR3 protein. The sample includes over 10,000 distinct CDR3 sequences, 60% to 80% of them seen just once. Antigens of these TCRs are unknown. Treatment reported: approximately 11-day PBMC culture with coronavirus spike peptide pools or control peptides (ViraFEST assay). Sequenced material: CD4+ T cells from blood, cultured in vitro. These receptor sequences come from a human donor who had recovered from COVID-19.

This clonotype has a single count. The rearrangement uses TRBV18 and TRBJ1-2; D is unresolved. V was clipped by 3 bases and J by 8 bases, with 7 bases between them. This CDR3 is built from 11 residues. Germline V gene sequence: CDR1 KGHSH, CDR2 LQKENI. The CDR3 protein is CASSPAVGYTF. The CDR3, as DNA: TGTGCCAGCTCACCCGCAGTGGGCTACACCTTC. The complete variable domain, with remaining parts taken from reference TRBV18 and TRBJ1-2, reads NAGVMQNPRHLVRRRGQEARLRCSPMKGHSHVYWYRQLPEEGLKFMVYLQKENIIDESGMPKERFSAEFPKEGPSILRIQQVVRGDSAAYFCASSPAVGYTFGSGTRLTVV.

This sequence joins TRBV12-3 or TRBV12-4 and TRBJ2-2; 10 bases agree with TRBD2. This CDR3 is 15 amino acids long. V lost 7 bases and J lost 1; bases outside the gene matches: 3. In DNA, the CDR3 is TGTGCCAGCATCCGGACTAGCGGGAACACCGGGGAGCTGTTTTTT. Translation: CASIRTSGNTGELFF.

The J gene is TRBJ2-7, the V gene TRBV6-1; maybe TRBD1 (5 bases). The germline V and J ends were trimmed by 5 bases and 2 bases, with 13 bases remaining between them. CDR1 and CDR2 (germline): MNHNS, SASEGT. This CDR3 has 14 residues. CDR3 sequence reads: CASSKQVFPYEQYF. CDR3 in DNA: TGTGCCAGCAGTAAACAGGTATTCCCCTACGAGCAGTACTTC.

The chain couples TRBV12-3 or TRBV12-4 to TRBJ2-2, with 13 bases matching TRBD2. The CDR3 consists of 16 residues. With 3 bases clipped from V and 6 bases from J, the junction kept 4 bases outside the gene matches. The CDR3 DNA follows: TGTGCCAGCAGTTTTAAGGGACTAGCGGGATCCGGGGAGCTGTTTTTT. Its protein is CASSFKGLAGSGELFF.

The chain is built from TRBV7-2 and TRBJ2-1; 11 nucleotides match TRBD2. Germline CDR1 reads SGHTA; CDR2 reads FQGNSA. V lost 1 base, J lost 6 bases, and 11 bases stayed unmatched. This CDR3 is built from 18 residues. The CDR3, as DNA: TGTGCCAGCAGCTTAGTGGTAGCGGGAGGGCCCTGGCTCAATGAGCAGTTCTTC. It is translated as CASSLVVAGGPWLNEQFF.

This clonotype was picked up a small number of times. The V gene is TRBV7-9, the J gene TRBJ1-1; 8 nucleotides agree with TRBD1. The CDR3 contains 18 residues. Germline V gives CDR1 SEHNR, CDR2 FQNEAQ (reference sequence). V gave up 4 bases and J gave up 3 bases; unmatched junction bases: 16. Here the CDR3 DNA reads TGTGCCAGCAGCTCGACCGGGACAGGAAAAGGATGGGACACTGAAGCTTTCTTT. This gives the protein CASSSTGTGKGWDTEAFF. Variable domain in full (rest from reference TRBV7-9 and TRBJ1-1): DTGVSQNPRHKITKRGQNVTFRCDPISEHNRLYWYRQTLGQGPEFLTYFQNEAQLEKSRLLSDRFSAERPKGSFSTLEIQRTEQGDSAMYLCASSSTGTGKGWDTEAFFGQGTRLTVV.

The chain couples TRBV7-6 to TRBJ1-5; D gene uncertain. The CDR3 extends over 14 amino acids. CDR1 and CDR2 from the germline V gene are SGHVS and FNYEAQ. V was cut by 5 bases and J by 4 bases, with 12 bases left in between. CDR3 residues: CASSQRGFNQPQHF. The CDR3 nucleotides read TGTGCCAGCAGCCAAAGAGGGTTTAATCAGCCCCAGCATTTT. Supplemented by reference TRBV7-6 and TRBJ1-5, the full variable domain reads GAGVSQSPRYKVTKRGQDVALRCDPISGHVSLYWYRQALGQGPEFLTYFNYEAQQDKSGLPNDRFSAERPEGSISTLTIQRTEQRDSAMYRCASSQRGFNQPQHFGDGTRLSIL.

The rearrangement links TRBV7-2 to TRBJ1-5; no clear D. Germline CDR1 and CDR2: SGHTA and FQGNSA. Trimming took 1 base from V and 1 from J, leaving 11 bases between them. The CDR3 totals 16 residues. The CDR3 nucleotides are TGTGCCAGCAGCTTAGACGGGCTGAACAGCAATCAGCCCCAGCATTTT. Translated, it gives CASSLDGLNSNQPQHF.

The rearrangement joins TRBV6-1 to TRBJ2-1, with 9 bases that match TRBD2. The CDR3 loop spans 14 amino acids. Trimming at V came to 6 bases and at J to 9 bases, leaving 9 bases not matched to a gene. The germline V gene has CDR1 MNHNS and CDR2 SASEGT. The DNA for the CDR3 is TGTGCCAGCAGGAACAGCGGGAGGTCTTCTGAGCAGTTCTTC. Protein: CASRNSGRSSEQFF.

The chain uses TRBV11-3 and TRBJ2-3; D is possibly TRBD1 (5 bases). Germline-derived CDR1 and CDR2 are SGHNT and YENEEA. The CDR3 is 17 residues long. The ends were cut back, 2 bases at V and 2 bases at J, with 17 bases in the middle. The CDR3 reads CASSLSGWGSTTDTQYF. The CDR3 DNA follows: TGTGCCAGCAGCTTATCAGGGTGGGGTTCGACCACAGATACGCAGTATTTT.

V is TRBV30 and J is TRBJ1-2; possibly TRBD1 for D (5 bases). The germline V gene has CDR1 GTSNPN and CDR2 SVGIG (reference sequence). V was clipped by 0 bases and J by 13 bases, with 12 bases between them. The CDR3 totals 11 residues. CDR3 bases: TGTGCCTGGAGTGTACCCCTGGGGGGCACCTTC. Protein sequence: CAWSVPLGGTF.

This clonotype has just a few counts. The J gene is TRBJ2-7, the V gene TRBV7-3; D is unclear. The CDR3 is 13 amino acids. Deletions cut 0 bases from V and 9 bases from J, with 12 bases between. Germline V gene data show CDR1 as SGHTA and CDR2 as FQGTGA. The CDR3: CASSLTKGDRQYF. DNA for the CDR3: TGTGCCAGCAGCTTAACTAAGGGCGACCGGCAGTACTTC.

This CDR3 reads CASRRASLNYGYTF. The CDR3 coding sequence is TGTGCCAGCCGTCGGGCTTCTTTAAACTATGGCTACACCTTC. The chain employs TRBV27 and TRBJ1-2; no clear D gene. The CDR3 totals 14 residues. Per the germline V gene, CDR1 is MNHEY and CDR2 is SMNVEV (reference sequence). V was shortened by 8 bases and J by 2 bases, with 15 bases between the two germline ends.

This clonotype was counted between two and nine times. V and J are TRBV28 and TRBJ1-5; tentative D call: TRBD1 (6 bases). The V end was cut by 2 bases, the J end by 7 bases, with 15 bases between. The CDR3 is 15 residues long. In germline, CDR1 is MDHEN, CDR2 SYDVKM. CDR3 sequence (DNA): TGTGCCAGCAGTTTAGCCCTCCAGGGGCGGCAGCCCCAGCATTTT. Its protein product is CASSLALQGRQPQHF.

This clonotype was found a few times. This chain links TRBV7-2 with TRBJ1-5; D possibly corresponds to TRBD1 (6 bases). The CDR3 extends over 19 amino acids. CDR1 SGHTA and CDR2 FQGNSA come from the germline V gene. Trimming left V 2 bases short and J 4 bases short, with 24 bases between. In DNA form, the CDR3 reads TGTGCCAGCAGCTTATACGGTGGGTGGGCAGGGGCAAGGAATCAGCCCCAGCATTTT. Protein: CASSLYGGWAGARNQPQHF.

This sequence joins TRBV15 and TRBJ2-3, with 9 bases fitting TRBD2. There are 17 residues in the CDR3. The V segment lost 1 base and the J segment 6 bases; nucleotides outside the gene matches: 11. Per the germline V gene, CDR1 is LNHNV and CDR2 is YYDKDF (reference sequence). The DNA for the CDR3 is TGTGCCACCAGCAGAGGTCCCGAGCGGGAGGCCGGGGATACGCAGTATTTT. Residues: CATSRGPEREAGDTQYF. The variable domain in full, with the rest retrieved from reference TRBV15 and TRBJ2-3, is DAMVIQNPRYQVTQFGKPVTLSCSQTLNHNVMYWYQQKSSQAPKLLFHYYDKDFNNEADTPDNFQSRRPNTSFCFLDIRSPGLGDTAMYLCATSRGPEREAGDTQYFGPGTRLTVL.

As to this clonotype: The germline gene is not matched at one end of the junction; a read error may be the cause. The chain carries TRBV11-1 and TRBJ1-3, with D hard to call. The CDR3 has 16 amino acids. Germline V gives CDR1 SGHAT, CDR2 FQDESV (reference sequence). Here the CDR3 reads CASSLEVTRSGNTVYF. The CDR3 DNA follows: TGTGCCAGCAGCTTAGAGGTGACACGATCTGGAAACACCGTATATTTT.

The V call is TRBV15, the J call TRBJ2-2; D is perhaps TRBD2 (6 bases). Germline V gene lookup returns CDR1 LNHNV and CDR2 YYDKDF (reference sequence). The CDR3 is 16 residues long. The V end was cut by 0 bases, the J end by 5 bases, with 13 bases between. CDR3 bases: TGTGCCACCAGCAGAGAGGCGCTAGCGATTACCGGGGAGCTGTTTTTT. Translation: CATSREALAITGELFF. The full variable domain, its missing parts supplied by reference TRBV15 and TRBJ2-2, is DAMVIQNPRYQVTQFGKPVTLSCSQTLNHNVMYWYQQKSSQAPKLLFHYYDKDFNNEADTPDNFQSRRPNTSFCFLDIRSPGLGDTAMYLCATSREALAITGELFFGEGSRLTVL.

CDR3: CSASRAGNQPQHF. CDR3 bases: TGCAGTGCTAGTAGGGCGGGCAATCAGCCCCAGCATTTT. The chain is built from TRBV20-1 and TRBJ1-5; D not resolved. The V end was cut by 3 bases, the J end by 2 bases, with 8 bases between. The germline gives CDR1 DFQATT, CDR2 SNEGSKA (reference sequence). The CDR3 consists of 13 residues.

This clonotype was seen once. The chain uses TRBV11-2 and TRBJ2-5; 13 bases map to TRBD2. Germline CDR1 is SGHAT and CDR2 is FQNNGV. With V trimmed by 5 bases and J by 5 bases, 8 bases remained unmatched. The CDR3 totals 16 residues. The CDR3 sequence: CASSPPGLAGLETQYF. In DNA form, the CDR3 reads TGTGCCAGCAGCCCCCCGGGACTAGCGGGATTGGAGACCCAGTACTTC. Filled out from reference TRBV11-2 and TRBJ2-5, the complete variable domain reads EAGVAQSPRYKIIEKRQSVAFWCNPISGHATLYWYQQILGQGPKLLIQFQNNGVVDDSQLPKDRFSAERLKGVDSTLKIQPAKLEDSAVYLCASSPPGLAGLETQYFGPGTRLLVL.

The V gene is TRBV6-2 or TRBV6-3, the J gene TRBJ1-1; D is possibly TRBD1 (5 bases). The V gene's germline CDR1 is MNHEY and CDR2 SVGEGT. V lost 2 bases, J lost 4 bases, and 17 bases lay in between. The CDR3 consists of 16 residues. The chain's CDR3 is CASSYPLGGTGTEAFF. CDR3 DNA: TGTGCCAGCAGTTACCCCCTCGGGGGGACGGGCACTGAAGCTTTCTTT.

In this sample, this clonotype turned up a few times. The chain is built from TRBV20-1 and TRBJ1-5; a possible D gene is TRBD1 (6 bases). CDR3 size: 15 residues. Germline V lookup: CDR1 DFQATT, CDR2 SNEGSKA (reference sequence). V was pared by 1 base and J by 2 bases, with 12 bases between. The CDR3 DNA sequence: TGCAGTGCTAGAGGTACAGGGTATGGCAATCAGCCCCAGCATTTT. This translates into CSARGTGYGNQPQHF.

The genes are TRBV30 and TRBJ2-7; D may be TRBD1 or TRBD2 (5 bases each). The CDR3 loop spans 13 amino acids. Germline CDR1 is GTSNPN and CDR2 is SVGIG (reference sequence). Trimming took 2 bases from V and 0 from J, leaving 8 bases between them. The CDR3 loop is CAWSRGFSYEQYF. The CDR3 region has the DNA TGTGCCTGGAGTCGGGGCTTCTCCTACGAGCAGTACTTC.

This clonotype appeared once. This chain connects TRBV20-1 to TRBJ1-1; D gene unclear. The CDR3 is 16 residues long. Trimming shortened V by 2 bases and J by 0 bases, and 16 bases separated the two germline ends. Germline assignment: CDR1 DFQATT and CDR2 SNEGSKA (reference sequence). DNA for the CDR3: TGCAGTGCTAGAAAGCCGGGGATAGGCGTGAACACTGAAGCTTTCTTT. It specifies CSARKPGIGVNTEAFF.

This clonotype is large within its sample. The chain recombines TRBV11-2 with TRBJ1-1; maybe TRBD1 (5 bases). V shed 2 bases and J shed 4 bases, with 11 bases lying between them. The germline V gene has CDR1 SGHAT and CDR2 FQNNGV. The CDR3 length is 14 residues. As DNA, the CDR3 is TGTGCCAGCAGCTTAAGGGGCCTTGGCACTGAAGCTTTCTTT. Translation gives CASSLRGLGTEAFF.

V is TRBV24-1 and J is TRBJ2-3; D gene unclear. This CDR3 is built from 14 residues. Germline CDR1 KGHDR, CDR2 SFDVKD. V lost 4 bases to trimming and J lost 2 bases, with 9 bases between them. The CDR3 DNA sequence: TGTGCCACCAGTGAAGAGGCCCTCACAGATACGCAGTATTTT. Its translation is CATSEEALTDTQYF.

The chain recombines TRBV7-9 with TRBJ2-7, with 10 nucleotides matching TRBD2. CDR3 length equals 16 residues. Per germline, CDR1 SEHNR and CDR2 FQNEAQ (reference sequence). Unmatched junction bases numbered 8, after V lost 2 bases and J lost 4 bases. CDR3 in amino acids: CASSLSVAGGFYEQYF. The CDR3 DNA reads TGTGCCAGCAGCTTATCAGTAGCGGGAGGATTTTACGAGCAGTACTTC.

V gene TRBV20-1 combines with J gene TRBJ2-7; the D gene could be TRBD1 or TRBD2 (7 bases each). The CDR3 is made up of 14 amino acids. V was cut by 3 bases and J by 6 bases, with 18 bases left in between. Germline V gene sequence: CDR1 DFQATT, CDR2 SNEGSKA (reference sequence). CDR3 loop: CSASMTGRDGEQYF. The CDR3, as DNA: TGCAGTGCTAGTATGACAGGGAGGGACGGCGAGCAGTACTTC.

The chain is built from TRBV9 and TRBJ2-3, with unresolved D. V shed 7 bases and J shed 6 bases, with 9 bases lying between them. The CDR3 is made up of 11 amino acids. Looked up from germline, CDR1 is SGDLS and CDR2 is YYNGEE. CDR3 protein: CASGRRDTQYF. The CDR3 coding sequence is TGTGCCAGCGGACGCCGGGATACGCAGTATTTT.

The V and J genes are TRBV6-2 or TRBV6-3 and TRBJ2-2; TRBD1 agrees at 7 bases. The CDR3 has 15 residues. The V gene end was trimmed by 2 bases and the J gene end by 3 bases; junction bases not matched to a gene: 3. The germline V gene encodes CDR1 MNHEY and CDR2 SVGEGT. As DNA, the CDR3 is TGTGCCAGCAGTTACGTGGGACAGCACACCGGGGAGCTGTTTTTT. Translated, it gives CASSYVGQHTGELFF.

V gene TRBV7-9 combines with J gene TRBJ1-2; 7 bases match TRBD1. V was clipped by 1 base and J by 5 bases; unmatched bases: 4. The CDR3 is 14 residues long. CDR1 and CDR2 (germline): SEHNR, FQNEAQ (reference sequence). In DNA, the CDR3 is TGTGCCAGCAGCTTAGGACAGGGCGAATATGGCTACACCTTC. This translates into CASSLGQGEYGYTF.

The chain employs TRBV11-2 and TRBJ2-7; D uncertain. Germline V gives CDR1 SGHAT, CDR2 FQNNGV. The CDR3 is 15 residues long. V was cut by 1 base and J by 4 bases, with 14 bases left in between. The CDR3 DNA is TGTGCCAGCAGCTTAGCGATTGTGGAAACTTACGAGCAGTACTTC. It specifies CASSLAIVETYEQYF.